A selection of T cell receptor beta chains follows, all from one sample in a study of T cells in localized non-small cell lung cancer. Generated by immunoSEQ multiplex PCR, the TCRdb table keeps only in-frame clones and is missing some. The profile shows some 40,000 clones, around nine tenths of them singletons. Source: peripheral blood, taken before any cancer treatment. The receptors were sampled from a female donor aged 60 or older with stage I lung adenocarcinoma. Both conserved end residues are part of each CDR3. A D gene is named only where the DNA matches it firmly. Size tells how often a clone was seen (once, few, many) or the class of an expanded clone, and some rows leave it out.

TRBJ2-1 TRBV28 - - TGTGCCAGCACTCCACCGGCGGAGATTTTGAAGTTCTTC CASTPPAEILKFF
TRBJ2-2 TRBV7-9 - - TGTGCCAGCAGCTTACTGGGGGGACGCACCGGGGAGCTGTTTTTT CASSLLGGRTGELFF
TRBJ2-6 TRBV19 - - TGTGCCAGTAGTACTGGGGGCTCTGGGGCCAACGTCCTGACTTTC CASSTGGSGANVLTF
TRBJ1-4 TRBV7-9 - TRBD1 TGTGCCAGCAGCCCTACCGGGACAGGGGGCGAAAAACTGTTTTTT CASSPTGTGGEKLFF
TRBJ2-6 TRBV9 - - TGTGCCAGCAGCGTAGGAGGCCAGAGGATTCCATCTGGGGCCAACGTCCTGACTTTC CASSVGGQRIPSGANVLTF
TRBJ2-7 TRBV29-1 - TRBD1 TGCAGTGGCTGGGACAGGAGCTCCTACGAGCAGTACTTC CSGWDRSSYEQYF
TRBJ1-1 TRBV11-1 - - TGTGCCAGCAGCCCCAACCGCAACGAAGCTTTCTTT CASSPNRNEAFF
TRBJ2-2 TRBV25-1 once TRBD2 TGTGCCAGCAGTGGGACTAGAGCGAACACCGGGGAGCTGTTTTTT CASSGTRANTGELFF
TRBJ1-4 TRBV7-9 - - TGTGCCAGCAGCTTAGTGCTCGTGGGTAATGAAAAACTGTTTTTT CASSLVLVGNEKLFF
TRBJ2-7 TRBV14 - TRBD2 TGTGCCAGCAGCCAAGTTACTAGCGGGGGCGAGCAGTACTTC CASSQVTSGGEQYF
TRBJ1-2 TRBV6-6 - - TGTGCCAGCAGTTACATGGCAGGAGGTGGCTACACCTTC CASSYMAGGGYTF
TRBJ1-2 TRBV6-5 once - TGTGCCAGCAGTAGACTGACTCACTATGGCTACACCTTC CASSRLTHYGYTF
TRBJ1-1 TRBV28 - - TGTGCCAGCAGTCCACCGAGTAGGGATGAAGCTTTCTTT CASSPPSRDEAFF
TRBJ1-5 TRBV28 - TRBD1 TGTGCCAGCAGTTTCCTGACAGGGGGGGGTCAGCCCCAGCATTTT CASSFLTGGGQPQHF
TRBJ2-5 TRBV13 - TRBD2 TGTGCCAGCAGATTGGGAGGGAAAGGAGGGGAGACCCAGTACTTC CASRLGGKGGETQYF
TRBJ2-5 TRBV5-1 - - TGCGCCAGCAGCCCGGGGGGCCAAAAGTACCAAGAGACCCAGTACTTC CASSPGGQKYQETQYF
TRBJ2-7 TRBV7-9 - - TGTGCCAGCAGCTTAATTACGGGGAGGACCTCCTACGAGCAGTACTTC CASSLITGRTSYEQYF
TRBJ2-1 TRBV10-3 - TRBD2 TGTGCCATCAGTGAGCTAGAGCGGGGGGCCCCCGGGAATGAGCAGTTCTTC CAISELERGAPGNEQFF
TRBJ2-1 TRBV5-1 - TRBD1 TGCGCCAGCAGCTTCGGACAGGGCTCCTACAATGAGCAGTTCTTC CASSFGQGSYNEQFF
TRBJ2-3 TRBV28 - - TGTGCCAGCAGCACCAGGGTGGGCCCAACAGATACGCAGTATTTT CASSTRVGPTDTQYF
TRBJ2-3 TRBV10-1 - TRBD2 TGCGCCAGCAGTGAGCCTAGCGGGGGGGCAGATACGCAGTATTTT CASSEPSGGADTQYF
TRBJ1-1 TRBV5-6 - - TGTGCCAGCAGCTTAGGGTCGCTGGGAACTGAAGCTTTCTTT CASSLGSLGTEAFF
TRBJ2-1 TRBV29-1 - - TGCAGCGTGGGGGTAGGGGCGATGCCCCCCTCCTACAATGAGCAGTTCTTC CSVGVGAMPPSYNEQFF
TRBJ1-4 TRBV7-2 - - TGTGCCAGCAGTCCTAGACAGGCGGTCCAAGAAAAACTGTTTTTT CASSPRQAVQEKLFF
TRBJ2-3 TRBV10-1 - - TGCGCCAGCGGACAGCAGGGCACAGATACGCAGTATTTT CASGQQGTDTQYF
TRBJ1-4 TRBV11-2 - - TGTGCCAGCAGCTTATTACCCCGAGGGGCTAATGAAAAACTGTTTTTT CASSLLPRGANEKLFF
TRBJ2-1 TRBV19 - - TGTGCCAGTAGGAGGACAAACAATGAGCAGTTCTTC CASRRTNNEQFF
TRBJ2-5 TRBV5-1 - - TGCGCCAGCAGCTTGACGGACTGGCGGGTAGAGACCCAGTACTTC CASSLTDWRVETQYF
TRBJ1-3 TRBV5-1 - TRBD1 TGCGCCAGCAGACTCACAGGGGGAGGAAACACCATATATTTT CASRLTGGGNTIYF
TRBJ1-1 TRBV9 - - TGTGCCAGCAGCGCGGGGGCTGAAGCTTTCTTT CASSAGAEAFF
TRBJ1-1 TRBV14 - - TGTGCCAGCAGCGATCCGGGACCCCTCACTGAAGCTTTCTTT CASSDPGPLTEAFF
TRBJ2-1 TRBV7-3 once TRBD2 TGTGCCAGCAGCCTTGACGGGACTAGCGGGTCCAATGAGCAGTTCTTC CASSLDGTSGSNEQFF
TRBJ2-7 TRBV6-1 - - TGTGCCAGCAGTGAAGGAGGGACGTTCTACGAGCAGTACTTC CASSEGGTFYEQYF
TRBJ1-5 TRBV6-1 - - TGTGCCAGCAGTGAGCAGTATAGCAATCAGCCCCAGCATTTT CASSEQYSNQPQHF
TRBJ1-1 TRBV28 - - TGTGCCAGCAGTTTATCCACCAGGGGTAGGGGATTGAACACTGAAGCTTTCTTT CASSLSTRGRGLNTEAFF
TRBJ1-6 TRBV28 - - TGTGCCAGCAAAACACGGACAAGGAGTAGTTATAATTCACCCCTCCACTTT CASKTRTRSSYNSPLHF
TRBJ1-2 TRBV2 - TRBD1 TGTGCCAGCAGTGAAGGACCACCAAGGGGGCTGAGCTATGGCTACACCTTC CASSEGPPRGLSYGYTF
TRBJ2-3 TRBV27 - - TGTGCCAGCAGCCCTTACCCCACAGGGATTGTTGGAGATACGCAGTATTTT CASSPYPTGIVGDTQYF
TRBJ1-5 TRBV19 - TRBD1 TGTGCCAGTAGTATAGGGACAGGGGTCGCTCAGCCCCAGCATTTT CASSIGTGVAQPQHF